This T cell receptor (beta chain) was captured by sequencing in a study of post-analysis software for immune sequencing data. In regard to this clonotype: As yet, its antigen is unknown.

Study-wide results and caveats: Normalized Chao1 diversity in multiple sclerosis patients fell significantly below that of controls.

Tagging with unique molecular identifiers was a feature of the TCR beta cDNA libraries. T cells numbering roughly 0.95 to 11 million gave rise to about 540,000 cDNA molecules. TCRdb reprocessed the PCR reads with MiXCR, giving one entry per CDR3 protein. The top ten clones hold roughly 5% of a sample with about 770,000 distinct CDR3 sequences, 46% of them seen once. The sample consisted of blood. This clonotype was sampled from a girl under 18 with multiple sclerosis.

The CDR3 DNA reads as TGTGCCAGCAGCCGCAGGGAGGAGAGCACAGATACGCAGTATTTT. Protein: CASSRREESTDTQYF. This sequence joins TRBV6-5 and TRBJ2-3, with D maybe TRBD2 (6 bases). CDR3 length: 15 residues. CDR1 is MNHEY and CDR2 is SVGAGI in the germline V gene. Trimming stripped 6 bases from V and 0 bases from J, with 13 bases between.